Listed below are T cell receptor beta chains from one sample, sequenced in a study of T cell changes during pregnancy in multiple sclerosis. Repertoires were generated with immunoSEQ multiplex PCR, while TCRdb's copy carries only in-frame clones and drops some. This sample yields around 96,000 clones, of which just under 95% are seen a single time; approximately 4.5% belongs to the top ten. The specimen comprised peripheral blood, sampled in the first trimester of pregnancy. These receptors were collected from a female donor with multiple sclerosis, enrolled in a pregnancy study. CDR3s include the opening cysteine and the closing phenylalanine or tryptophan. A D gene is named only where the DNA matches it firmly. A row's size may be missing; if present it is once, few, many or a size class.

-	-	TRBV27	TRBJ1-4	CASSLRRGFNEKLFF	TGTGCCAGCAGTCTTCGAAGGGGATTTAACGAAAAACTGTTTTTT
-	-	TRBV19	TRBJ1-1	CASIPGQEGFTEAFF	TGTGCCAGTATCCCGGGCCAGGAGGGTTTCACTGAAGCTTTCTTT
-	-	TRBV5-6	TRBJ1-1	CASSSYRTYTEAFF	TGTGCCAGCAGCTCGTATAGGACTTACACTGAAGCTTTCTTT
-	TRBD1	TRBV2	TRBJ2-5	CASREQGLQETQYF	TGTGCCAGCAGAGAACAGGGGCTCCAAGAGACCCAGTACTTC
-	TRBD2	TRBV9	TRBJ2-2	CASSVDREGFNGELFF	TGTGCCAGCAGCGTAGATCGGGAGGGATTCAACGGGGAGCTGTTTTTT
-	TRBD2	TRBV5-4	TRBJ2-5	CASSYLLAGSLETQYF	TGTGCCAGCAGCTATTTACTAGCGGGGAGCCTCGAGACCCAGTACTTC
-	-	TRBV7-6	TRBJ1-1	CASSSRVNTEAFF	TGTGCCAGCAGCTCCAGGGTGAACACTGAAGCTTTCTTT
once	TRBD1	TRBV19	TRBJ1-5	CASRETGVRQPQHF	TGTGCCAGTAGGGAGACAGGGGTTCGACAGCCCCAGCATTTT
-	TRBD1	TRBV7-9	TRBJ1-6	CASSLARTGLNSPLHF	TGTGCCAGCAGCTTAGCCCGGACAGGGTTGAACTCACCCCTCCACTTT
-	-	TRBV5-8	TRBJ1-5	CASSFRGGGNQPQHF	TGTGCCAGCAGCTTTCGGGGAGGAGGCAATCAGCCCCAGCATTTT
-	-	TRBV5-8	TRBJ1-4	CASSWGQSATNEKLFF	TGTGCCAGCAGCTGGGGCCAGTCTGCAACTAATGAAAAACTGTTTTTT
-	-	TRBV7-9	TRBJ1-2	CASSLVEGASYGYTF	TGTGCCAGCAGCTTAGTCGAGGGCGCATCCTATGGCTACACCTTC
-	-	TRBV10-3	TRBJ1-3	CAIRGTRNTIYF	TGTGCCATCAGAGGGACAAGAAACACCATATATTTT
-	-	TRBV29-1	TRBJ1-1	CSVEGTNTEAFF	TGCAGCGTTGAGGGCACGAACACTGAAGCTTTCTTT
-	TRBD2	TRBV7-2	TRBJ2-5	CASSRTSGKGQETQYF	TGTGCCAGCAGCCGCACTAGCGGCAAGGGGCAAGAGACCCAGTACTTC
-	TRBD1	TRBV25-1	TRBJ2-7	CASSESTGPKSYEQYF	TGTGCCAGCAGTGAATCGACAGGGCCGAAATCCTACGAGCAGTACTTC
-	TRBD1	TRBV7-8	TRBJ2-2	CASSWGRGRTGELFF	TGTGCCAGCAGCTGGGGCAGGGGGCGGACCGGGGAGCTGTTTTTT
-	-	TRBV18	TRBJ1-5	CASSTTGLGQPQHF	TGTGCCAGCTCAACGACAGGACTGGGGCAGCCCCAGCATTTT
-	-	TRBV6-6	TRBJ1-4	CAGGGSNEKLFF	TGTGCCGGGGGGGGCTCTAATGAAAAACTGTTTTTT
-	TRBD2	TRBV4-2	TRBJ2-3	CASSQGGAGGSDTQYF	TGTGCCAGCAGCCAGGGGGGAGCGGGGGGGTCAGATACGCAGTATTTT
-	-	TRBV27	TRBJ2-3	CASSPGGPDTQYF	TGTGCCAGCAGCCCGGGGGGCCCCGATACGCAGTATTTT
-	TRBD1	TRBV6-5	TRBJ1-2	CASSYTQGNYGYTF	TGTGCCAGCAGTTACACACAGGGGAACTATGGCTACACCTTC
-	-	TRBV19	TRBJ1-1	CASAPGHTQVNTEAFF	TGTGCCAGTGCCCCGGGACACACTCAGGTAAACACTGAAGCTTTCTTT
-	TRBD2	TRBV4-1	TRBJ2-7	CASSQEQRGAYEQYF	TGCGCCAGCAGCCAAGAGCAGCGGGGAGCTTACGAGCAGTACTTC
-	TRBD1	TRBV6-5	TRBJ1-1	CASSPQGSWNTEAFF	TGTGCCAGCAGTCCACAGGGGTCGTGGAACACTGAAGCTTTCTTT
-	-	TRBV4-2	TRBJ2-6	CASSQAWGEFGANVLTF	TGTGCCAGCAGCCAAGCTTGGGGGGAGTTCGGGGCCAACGTCCTGACTTTC
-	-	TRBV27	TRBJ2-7	CASSLEQGYEQYF	TGTGCCAGCAGTTTGGAGCAGGGTTACGAGCAGTACTTC
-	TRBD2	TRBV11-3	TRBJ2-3	CASSLRGGTDTQYF	TGTGCCAGCAGCTTGCGGGGGGGCACAGATACGCAGTATTTT
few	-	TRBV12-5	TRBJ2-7	CASGLDIYEQYF	TGTGCTAGTGGTTTGGACATCTACGAGCAGTACTTC
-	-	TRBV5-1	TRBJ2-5	CASRRGGGQKETQYF	TGCGCCAGCAGGAGAGGAGGGGGCCAAAAAGAGACCCAGTACTTC
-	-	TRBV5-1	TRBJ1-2	CASSSTTHYGYTF	TGCGCCAGCAGTTCTACGACACACTATGGCTACACCTTC
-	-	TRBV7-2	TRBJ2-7	CASSLAGGPREQYF	TGTGCCAGCAGCTTAGCGGGGGGGCCTCGAGAGCAGTACTTC
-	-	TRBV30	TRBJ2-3	CAWSVTSLSTDTQYF	TGTGCCTGGAGTGTAACTAGCCTTAGCACAGATACGCAGTATTTT